This paragraph reports one T cell receptor (beta chain). The data belong to a study of blood T cell repertoires in COVID-19. Original analysis: Cell counts per sample came from amplifying reference gene primers. Only in-frame clones appear in the TCRdb table, and some are missing; sequencing was by immunoSEQ multiplex PCR. V, J and clone size derive from that table, while D and trimming were established from the DNA sequence. The profile covers about 40,000 clones, with approximately 90% appearing a single time and roughly a fifth taken by the ten largest. The CDR3 has 15 amino acids. Germline V CDR1 and CDR2: SGHAT, FQNNGV. J lost 3 bases, V lost 5 bases, and 8 bases had no gene match.

The sequence was obtained from a man in his 60s with acute or convalescent COVID-19. J is TRBJ2-7 and V is TRBV11-2; 9 nucleotides line up with TRBD1. The source material was peripheral blood. DNA of the CDR3: TGTGCCAGCAGCGGATTACGGGGACAGGGCTACGAGCAGTACGTC. It specifies CASSGLRGQGYEQYV.